This T cell receptor beta chain appears in the sequencing data of a study of CD8+ T cells in alopecia areata. Turning to the study itself: Patients in the treated group were given tofacitinib by mouth, 5 to 10 mg twice a day. A 6-month period off drug followed tofacitinib, which lasted 6 to 18 months. Percent of scalp involved defined treated patients' severity scores.

The CDR3 extends over 14 amino acids. CDR1 and CDR2 from the germline V gene are GTSNPN and SVGIG (reference sequence). Unmatched junction bases numbered 7, after V lost 4 bases and J lost 4 bases. Noted treatment: oral pan-JAK inhibitor, 5-10 mg twice daily. Investigators isolated RNA and reverse transcribed it into cDNA to act as the sequencing template. Repertoires were generated with immunoSEQ multiplex PCR, while TCRdb's copy carries only in-frame clones and drops some. The sample consists of 200,000 to 250,000 clones, 55% to 70% of them appearing once. The sample consisted of CD4+ T cells sorted from blood, taken at week 4, from a patient treated with tofacitinib. This sequence originates from a human donor with alopecia areata. V gene TRBV30 combines with J gene TRBJ2-5, with TRBD2 identical over 9 bases. The CDR3 region is CAWNRGGAAETQYF. DNA for the CDR3: TGTGCCTGGAATCGCGGGGGGGCGGCAGAGACCCAGTACTTC.